This T cell receptor beta chain was identified during a study of shared clonotypes between healthy human individuals (dated by TCRdb to the early 2020s). At the level of the whole study: The cohort included a few men and a couple of women between 18 and 49 years of age. To increase sequencing depth and limit assay-specific biases, different laboratories used diverse techniques to prepare libraries and sequence TCR repertoires. Leukapheresis yielded between about 0.85 and 9 billion PBMCs per donor. For each donor, three plates each were used for CD4 naive and CD4 memory, two plates were used for CD8 naive, and one plate was used for CD8 memory. The study deeply sequenced blood TCR repertoires of five healthy adults to estimate repertoire size and the extent of clonotype sharing between individuals.

To note about this clone: Its antigen remains undetermined. Base qualities were left out, and no much larger clone turns up one base away.

The donors were healthy, HIV-negative adults who had no recently reported acute infections or vaccinations. Every donor was a Caucasian adult living in Nashville, Tennessee, USA. CD4+ T cells were enriched through magnetic negative selection, after which naive cells were positively selected on CD45RA and the remaining negative fraction served as the memory subset. Blood was obtained by leukapheresis, after which PBMCs were separated by Ficoll-Histopaque density gradient centrifugation and cryopreserved in liquid nitrogen vapor phase. Analytical flow cytometry was used to check the purity and quantity of each magnetically sorted T cell population. Genomic DNA was isolated from every sorted fraction and measured by UV absorbance on a Nanodrop 2000c. Using the deep immunoSEQ assay, multiplex PCR amplified TCR CDR3 regions from genomic DNA. For each cell subset, the extracted genomic DNA was distributed evenly across all wells of several immunoSEQ 96-well plates, and each plate served as one replicate. For sorted subsets, around 200 ng genomic DNA, equal to 30,000 or so T cell genomes, was loaded into each replicate PCR. Purified libraries were measured with a Qubit 3.0 fluorometer, size-checked on a Bioanalyzer 2100, and measured again with the KAPA Library Quantification kit. Every immunoSEQ 96-well plate was sequenced on a dedicated single-read 150-cycle Illumina NextSeq 550 flow cell. The authors processed their data as follows. Because the immunoSEQ output held only junctional sequences and lacked quality scores, the filtering could not match the filtering applied to full-length reads. To assign V/J genes and CDR3, sequences were annotated against IMGT germline references using PyIR, a Python wrapper for IgBLAST v1.9. Any read was removed if the V/J assignment was weak (E-value above 1e-6), the CDR3 was missing, or the read contained stop codons, out-of-frame junctions, or ambiguous translated residues. V3J clonotypes were defined as sequences sharing an identical inferred V gene, J gene, and CDR3 amino acid sequence. Percentage overlap between repertoires was computed as shared unique clonotypes divided by the size of the smaller repertoire. Repertoire richness was assessed with RTK rarefaction, the Chao1 estimator, and Recon v2.1 estimates of unobserved clonotypes. Generation probabilities were computed with OLGA for all TCRbeta clonotypes obtained by the gDNA method from several donors. This is the immuneACCESS table as TCRdb keeps it, with only in-frame sequences that have V and J called. A part of the clones is gone; compared with another copy, unresolved V genes explain less than half, and the rest is unexplained. That table furnishes V, J and clone size, whereas the DNA furnished D and trimming. For this sample there are over a million clones; 75% to 80% appear just once. The leading ten clones occupy under 0.8% of the sample.

Measured from the cysteine to the phenylalanine, the CDR3 is 13 residues long. This entry keeps only the CDR3 DNA: 39 bases, framed from base 1. For CDR1 and CDR2, the germline V gene lists SGHTA and FQGNSA. V is clipped by 3 bases and J by 4 bases, and the sequence between their germline boundaries is 8 bases long. The paper as a whole reports these results and caveats: Based on pairwise subsampling, the degree of clonotype sharing among donors was expected to be affected by sequencing depth. Because the study included a small number of donors, the genetic and exposure-history diversity represented was limited. Incomplete sequencing was indicated by rarefaction of sorted-subset datasets, despite the large sequencing depth. Compared with non-shared clonotypes, clonotypes shared by all four sorted-subset donors had higher generation probabilities. When a handful of donors were compared, the shared fraction of clonotypes was around 5.1% for naive CD4, 3% to 4% for naive CD8, 2.3% for memory CD4, and 0.3% to 0.5% for memory CD8. Larger estimated clonotype richness was generally found for naive subsets than for memory subsets. Sampling was restricted to blood, and TCR repertoires in tissues likely differ from the TCR repertoires found in blood.

The sequence links TRBV7-2 to TRBJ2-3; no confident D gene assignment can be made. Material: memory CD4+ T cells from PBMCs. This specimen's cell subset or site label, interpreted: CD45RA-negative fraction. This sequence originates from a man between 18 and 35 years old in good health. Some clones in this sample may be carry-over from other donors' samples. The CDR3 here reads CASSFGSPDTQYF. The DNA sequence is given as TGTGCCAGCAGCTTCGGGTCCCCAGATACGCAGTATTTT.